This TCR beta chain comes out of a study of blood T cell repertoires in COVID-19. The length of the CDR3 is 14 residues. V was clipped by 5 bases and J by 6 bases, with 14 bases between them. Germline CDR1 SGHNT, CDR2 YENEEA. The assay was immunoSEQ multiplex PCR, and TCRdb's table has in-frame clones only and misses some. The table shows 250,000 to 300,000 clones, with less than 90% occurring only once. The sequenced material came from peripheral blood. This sequence originates from a man aged 55-75 years who had recovered from COVID-19. The chain carries TRBV11-3 and TRBJ2-1, with D hard to call. CDR3 region: CASSPGLSLNEQFF. Written as DNA, the CDR3 is TGTGCCAGCAGCCCAGGCCTGAGCCTCAATGAGCAGTTCTTC.